This TCR beta chain was recovered during a study of radiotherapy plus CTLA-4 blockade in lung cancer. The data were produced by immunoSEQ multiplex PCR, yet TCRdb's version contains in-frame clones alone and is incomplete. The profile shows around 42,000 clones, more than 60% of them singletons. V lost 5 bases, J lost 1 base, and 15 bases stayed unmatched. Germline loops: CDR1 WSHSY, CDR2 SAAADI. The CDR3 sequence is 18 residues long. This chain links TRBV10-2 with TRBJ2-3, with 7 bases that match TRBD1. This specimen consisted of peripheral blood, obtained from a patient treated with radiotherapy plus ipilimumab. The TCR originated in a human donor with non-small cell lung cancer who had a partial response to radiotherapy plus ipilimumab. The chain's CDR3 is CASSLTGKRNWGTDTQYF. CDR3 DNA sequence: TGCGCCAGCAGTCTGACAGGGAAGAGGAATTGGGGCACAGATACGCAGTATTTT.